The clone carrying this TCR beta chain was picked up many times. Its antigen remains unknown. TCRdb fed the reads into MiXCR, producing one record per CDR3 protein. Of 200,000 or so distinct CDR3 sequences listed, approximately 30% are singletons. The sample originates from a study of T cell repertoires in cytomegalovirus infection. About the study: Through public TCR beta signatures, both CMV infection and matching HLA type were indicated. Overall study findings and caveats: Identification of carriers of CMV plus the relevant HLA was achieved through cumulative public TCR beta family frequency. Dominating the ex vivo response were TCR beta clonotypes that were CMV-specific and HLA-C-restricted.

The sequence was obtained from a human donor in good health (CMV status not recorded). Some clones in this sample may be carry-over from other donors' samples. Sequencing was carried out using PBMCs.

The CDR3: CASSHPPGGSAEAFF. CDR3 DNA: TGTGCCAGCAGCCATCCTCCGGGGGGTAGCGCTGAAGCTTTCTTT. The chain uses TRBV9 and TRBJ1-1, with D possibly TRBD1 on 5 matching bases. V dropped 4 bases and J dropped 6 bases, with 19 bases sitting between them. CDR3 length equals 15 residues. Germline values: CDR1 SGDLS, CDR2 YYNGEE.